The sample holds many counts of the clone carrying this T cell receptor (beta chain). The germline CDR1 and CDR2 sequences are MNHNS and SASEGT. V lost 7 bases and J lost 0, with 11 bases in between. CDR3 length: 14 residues. These data come from a study of T cells in Graves' hyperthyroidism and ophthalmopathy. Across the whole study: Blood from the periphery was taken at initial diagnosis, before any treatment.

Amplification of TCR beta CDR3 regions used RNA as the template. An initial round of RT-PCR targeting the TCR CDR3 relied on the HTBI primer set. TCRdb redid the calling of the multiplex PCR reads with MiXCR, one entry per CDR3 protein. Among over 450,000 distinct CDR3 sequences listed, approximately 17% were seen once. Disease duration was under 3 months in the ophthalmopathy patients, who also had a Clinical Activity Score of at least 3 and a NOSPECS grade of at least 4. The sequenced sample was blood. The receptor was derived from a woman between 18 and 30 years old with Graves' ophthalmopathy. This chain connects TRBV6-1 to TRBJ2-3; D unresolved. This CDR3 is CASKATTSTDTQYF. The CDR3 DNA follows: TGTGCCAGCAAGGCGACCACCAGCACAGATACGCAGTATTTT.